The next 9 T cell receptor beta chains were all read from a single sample in a study of blood T cell repertoires in COVID-19. Clones were read by immunoSEQ multiplex PCR, and TCRdb kept only the in-frame ones, dropping some. This table holds 85,000 to 110,000 clones, approximately 84% found once. The material sequenced was peripheral blood. The origin of the receptors is a human donor in a cohort sampled during active COVID-19.

The chain employs TRBV28 and TRBJ1-2, with D possibly matching TRBD1 (5 bases). Germline lookup yields CDR1 MDHEN and CDR2 SYDVKM. This CDR3 is 15 amino acids long. Trimming left V 2 bases short and J 2 bases short, with 12 bases between. CDR3 DNA sequence: TGTGCCAGCAGTTTAGCTATAGGGGTAAACTATGGCTACACCTTC. Residues: CASSLAIGVNYGYTF.

This chain uses TRBV19 with TRBJ1-2, with 9 bases aligning to TRBD1. The germline gives CDR1 LNHDA, CDR2 SQIVND (reference sequence). Trimming cost V 7 bases and J 3 bases; bases outside gene matches: 15. This CDR3 has 17 amino acids. CDR3 protein: CASTPGQGVYLDYGYTF. The CDR3 bases are TGTGCCAGTACGCCGGGACAGGGCGTGTATTTGGACTATGGCTACACCTTC.

This chain connects TRBV7-6 to TRBJ1-4, with 9 nucleotides matching TRBD1. Trimming removed 4 bases from V and 7 bases from J; junction bases left unmatched: 7. CDR1 and CDR2 from the germline V gene are SGHVS and FNYEAQ. The CDR3 runs 15 residues. CDR3 protein: CASSSTGGVGEKLFF. CDR3 bases: TGTGCCAGCAGCTCTACAGGGGGCGTCGGTGAAAAACTGTTTTTT.

This clone was detected only a few times. The V call is TRBV19, the J call TRBJ2-6; 8 nucleotides line up with TRBD1. The CDR3 has 15 residues. Looked up from germline, CDR1 is LNHDA and CDR2 is SQIVND (reference sequence). V lost 6 bases and J lost 3; bases outside the gene matches: 4. CDR3 sequence reads: CASSTGGGGANVLTF. CDR3 in DNA: TGTGCCAGTAGCACAGGGGGAGGTGGGGCCAACGTCCTGACTTTC. The whole variable domain, remainder taken from reference TRBV19 and TRBJ2-6, is DGGITQSPKYLFRKEGQNVTLSCEQNLNHDAMYWYRQDPGQGLRLIYYSQIVNDFQKGDIAEGYSVSREKKESFPLTVTSAQKNPTAFYLCASSTGGGGANVLTFGAGSRLTVL.

The chain links TRBV29-1 to TRBJ2-1; TRBD1 might be the D (5 bases). Trimming removed 7 bases at V and 0 bases at J, with 13 bases between. The CDR3 has 14 residues. Germline V gene sequence: CDR1 SQVTM, CDR2 ANQGSEA. The chain's CDR3 is CSAPGPDSYNEQFF. In DNA, the CDR3 is TGCAGCGCCCCAGGGCCTGACTCCTACAATGAGCAGTTCTTC.

The chain employs TRBV27 and TRBJ1-2; TRBD1 might be the D (5 bases). This CDR3 contains 13 residues. V lost 1 base and J 5 bases, leaving 8 bases between the germline ends. Per the germline V gene, CDR1 is MNHEY and CDR2 is SMNVEV (reference sequence). The chain's CDR3 is CASSLYPGYGYTF. The CDR3 nucleotides read TGTGCCAGCAGTTTATATCCAGGGTATGGCTACACCTTC.

The rearrangement uses TRBV19 and TRBJ2-3; possible D gene TRBD1, 5 bases. The germline CDR1 and CDR2 sequences are LNHDA and SQIVND (reference sequence). The germline V and J ends were trimmed by 4 bases and 0 bases, with 11 bases remaining between them. The CDR3 length is 15 residues. The CDR3 spells CASSTTGDSTDTQYF. The DNA for the CDR3 is TGTGCCAGTAGTACCACAGGAGACAGCACAGATACGCAGTATTTT.

This chain joins TRBV4-1 and TRBJ2-3; TRBD2 matches 9 bases. Trimming at V came to 1 base and at J to 0 bases, leaving 2 bases not matched to a gene. Germline assignment: CDR1 MGHRA and CDR2 YSYEKL. CDR3 length equals 16 residues. DNA for the CDR3: TGCGCCAGCAGCCAAGGGCTAGCGGGAAGCACAGATACGCAGTATTTT. Translation gives CASSQGLAGSTDTQYF.

This clone has a handful of counts. CDR3 region: CASSRAGPSYEQYF. In DNA, the CDR3 is TGCGCCAGCAGCCGGGCAGGCCCCTCCTACGAGCAGTACTTC. The rearrangement links TRBV4-1 to TRBJ2-7; no clear D gene. Germline CDR1 is MGHRA and CDR2 is YSYEKL. The length of the CDR3 is 14 residues. V lost 4 bases and J 0 bases, leaving 10 bases between the germline ends.